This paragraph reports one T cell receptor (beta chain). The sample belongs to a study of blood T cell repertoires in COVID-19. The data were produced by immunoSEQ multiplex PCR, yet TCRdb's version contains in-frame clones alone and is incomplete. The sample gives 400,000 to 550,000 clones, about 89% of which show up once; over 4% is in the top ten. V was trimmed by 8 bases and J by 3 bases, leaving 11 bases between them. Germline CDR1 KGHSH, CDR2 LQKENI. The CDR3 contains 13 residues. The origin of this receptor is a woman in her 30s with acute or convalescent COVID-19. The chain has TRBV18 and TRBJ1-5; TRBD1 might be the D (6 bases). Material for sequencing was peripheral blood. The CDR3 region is CASAGTNNQPQHF. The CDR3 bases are TGTGCCAGCGCCGGGACAAACAATCAGCCCCAGCATTTT.